This is a list of T cell receptor beta chains from one sample in a study of cytotoxic CD8 clonotypes in ibrutinib-treated CLL. This table comes from immunoSEQ multiplex PCR, and its TCRdb copy is limited to in-frame clones, with some not included. The repertoire holds approximately 200,000 clones, with approximately 72% as singletons. The material sequenced was PBMCs, taken after 24 months of ibrutinib treatment. These receptors originate from a human donor with chronic lymphocytic leukemia. Both conserved end residues are part of each CDR3. The order of the fields is V gene, D gene, J gene, clone size, CDR3 protein, CDR3 DNA. D genes are given only for firm matches. Only part of the rows carry a size: once, few, many, or a class if the clone is expanded.

>TRBV7-2|NA|TRBJ1-1|NA
CASSLALGGREAFF
TGTGCCAGCAGCTTAGCGCTGGGAGGCAGGGAAGCTTTCTTT
>TRBV6-6|NA|TRBJ2-1|few
CASSFEGHEQFF
TGTGCCAGCAGTTTTGAGGGGCATGAGCAGTTCTTC
>TRBV18|NA|TRBJ2-5|NA
CASSPALQETQYF
TGTGCCAGCTCACCAGCGCTCCAAGAGACCCAGTACTTC
>TRBV27|NA|TRBJ2-7|few
CASSRSPQVYEQYF
TGTGCCAGCAGTCGGAGTCCCCAAGTGTACGAGCAGTACTTC
>TRBV28|NA|TRBJ2-7|NA
CASSLWTDVSYEQYF
TGTGCCAGCAGTTTATGGACAGACGTCTCCTACGAGCAGTACTTC
>TRBV25-1|NA|TRBJ2-2|NA
CASGIAANTGELFF
TGTGCCAGCGGGATAGCTGCGAACACCGGGGAGCTGTTTTTT
>TRBV29-1|TRBD2|TRBJ2-1|NA
CSVTTSGEGEQFF
TGCAGCGTAACGACTAGCGGAGAGGGTGAGCAGTTCTTC
>TRBV7-9|NA|TRBJ2-6|NA
CASSFRQRLANVLTF
TGTGCCAGCAGCTTCCGACAGCGACTAGCCAACGTCCTGACTTTC
>TRBV10-3|NA|TRBJ1-3|NA
CAISTGPQGGNTIYF
TGTGCCATCAGCACGGGACCTCAAGGTGGAAACACCATATATTTT
>TRBV19|TRBD2|TRBJ2-3|once
CASMLTSGSSDTQYF
TGTGCCAGTATGTTAACTAGCGGGAGCTCAGATACGCAGTATTTT
>TRBV7-6|NA|TRBJ2-7|NA
CASSLIRGPVYEQYF
TGTGCCAGCAGCCTCATCCGGGGCCCGGTGTACGAGCAGTACTTC
>TRBV5-6|NA|TRBJ2-2|few
CASSLVPGELFF
TGTGCCAGCAGCTTGGTGCCCGGGGAGCTGTTTTTT
>TRBV7-2|NA|TRBJ1-4|NA
CASSLGFGNEKLFF
TGTGCCAGCAGCTTAGGGTTTGGGAATGAAAAACTGTTTTTT
>TRBV30|NA|TRBJ2-1|once
CAWGPLYNEQFF
TGTGCCTGGGGCCCCCTCTACAATGAGCAGTTCTTC
>TRBV7-6|NA|TRBJ2-5|NA
CASSFRQQETQYF
TGTGCCAGCAGCTTTCGGCAACAAGAGACCCAGTACTTC
>TRBV19|NA|TRBJ1-1|NA
CASSMGGGNTEAFF
TGTGCCAGTAGTATGGGGGGAGGGAACACTGAAGCTTTTTTT
>TRBV5-4|TRBD2|TRBJ2-3|NA
CASSAGTSGSRTDTQYF
TGTGCCAGCAGCGCGGGGACTAGCGGGAGTAGAACAGATACGCAGTATTTT
>TRBV2|TRBD2|TRBJ2-1|few
CASSRLALEQFF
TGTGCCAGCAGTAGACTAGCTCTCGAGCAGTTCTTC
>TRBV29-1|NA|TRBJ2-1|NA
CSVPTGLTHNEQFF
TGCAGCGTTCCTACAGGGTTGACTCACAATGAGCAGTTCTTC